The 31 T cell receptor beta chains in this list originate from one sample, sequenced in a study of blood T cell repertoires in COVID-19. Profiled with immunoSEQ multiplex PCR; TCRdb holds only in-frame clones, not every one. Among approximately 200,000 clones, 80% to 90% were seen once, and the ten largest hold roughly 3%. Sequenced input: peripheral blood. These receptors originate from a man aged 30-40 years with COVID-19, enrolled during active disease.

This clone was seen a few times. The V gene is TRBV6-2 or TRBV6-3, the J gene TRBJ2-5, with TRBD1 identical over 8 bases. Per the germline V gene, CDR1 is MNHEY and CDR2 is SVGEGT. Trimming at V came to 2 bases and at J to 4 bases, leaving 3 bases not matched to a gene. The CDR3 length is 14 residues. The CDR3 reads CASSYLTGVETQYF. CDR3 nucleotide sequence: TGTGCCAGCAGTTACCTGACAGGGGTAGAGACCCAGTACTTC.

The chain employs TRBV28 and TRBJ2-7, with a possible D match to TRBD1 (6 bases). This CDR3 region has 12 residues. Trimming left V 10 bases short and J 2 bases short, with 12 bases between. Germline CDR1 reads MDHEN; CDR2 reads SYDVKM. The CDR3 protein is CATYRVPYEQYF. DNA of the CDR3: TGTGCCACTTACAGGGTTCCCTACGAGCAGTACTTC.

The rearrangement uses TRBV9 and TRBJ1-2; 8 bases fit TRBD1. This CDR3 is built from 13 residues. V lost 3 bases, J lost 7 bases, and 5 bases stayed unmatched. The V gene's germline CDR1 is SGDLS and CDR2 YYNGEE. For the CDR3, the DNA is TGTGCCAGCAGCGCGACAGGGGTTTCTGGCTACACCTTC. Translated: CASSATGVSGYTF.

This clone was detected once. Other DNA sequences in the sample encode the same CDR3. The CDR3: CASSSGLNTEAFF. The CDR3 nucleotides are TGCGCCAGCAGCTCGGGTTTGAACACTGAAGCTTTCTTT. V usage is TRBV5-1 and J usage is TRBJ1-1; D is unresolved. This CDR3 comprises 13 residues. V was clipped by 3 bases and J by 0 bases, with 6 bases between them. Germline CDR1 SGHRS, CDR2 YFSETQ. Supplemented by reference TRBV5-1 and TRBJ1-1, the full variable domain reads KAGVTQTPRYLIKTRGQQVTLSCSPISGHRSVSWYQQTPGQGLQFLFEYFSETQRNKGNFPGRFSGRQFSNSRSEMNVSTLELGDSALYLCASSSGLNTEAFFGQGTRLTVV.

CDR3 bases: TGTGCCTGGAGTCGAATAAACAGGGAGAGTAACTATGGCTACACCTTC. This gives the protein CAWSRINRESNYGYTF. The chain joins TRBV30 to TRBJ1-2, with a weak D call TRBD1 (6 bases). The CDR3 totals 16 residues. The germline CDR1 and CDR2 sequences are GTSNPN and SVGIG (reference sequence). With 2 bases removed from V and 1 base from J, the gap between germline ends came to 17 bases.

V usage is TRBV28 and J usage is TRBJ1-1; D uncertain. The V end was cut by 2 bases, the J end by 4 bases, with 17 bases between. The CDR3 sequence is 16 residues long. The germline CDR1 and CDR2 sequences are MDHEN and SYDVKM. CDR3 sequence: CASSLRARAWGTEAFF. For the CDR3, the DNA is TGTGCCAGCAGTTTACGCGCGCGGGCGTGGGGCACTGAAGCTTTCTTT.

V gene TRBV15 combines with J gene TRBJ2-2, with D possibly matching TRBD2 (5 bases). The CDR3 has 18 residues. Trimming left V 1 base short and J 4 bases short, with 19 bases between. CDR1 is LNHNV, CDR2 YYDKDF, per germline (reference sequence). CDR3 residues: CATSRGKIISGSTGELFF. In DNA form, the CDR3 reads TGTGCCACCAGCAGAGGCAAGATCATCTCGGGGAGCACCGGGGAGCTGTTTTTT.

The CDR3 DNA is TGTGCCAGCAGCCTTACGACAGGGGGCTCAGGACAGCCCCAGCATTTT. Translated: CASSLTTGGSGQPQHF. The chain links TRBV27 to TRBJ1-5, with 10 positions matching TRBD1. CDR1 and CDR2 from the germline V gene are MNHEY and SMNVEV (reference sequence). With V trimmed by 6 bases and J by 7 bases, 12 bases remained unmatched. The CDR3 has 16 amino acids.

This clone was seen once. The gene calls are TRBV19 and TRBJ2-1; D may be TRBD2 (6 bases). CDR3 size: 14 residues. From germline, CDR1 is LNHDA and CDR2 SQIVND (reference sequence). Trimming shortened V by 5 bases and J by 5 bases, and 13 bases separated the two germline ends. The CDR3 here is CASSPSGSHNEQFF. CDR3 in DNA: TGTGCCAGTAGTCCAAGCGGGTCCCACAATGAGCAGTTCTTC.

The chain has TRBV11-2 and TRBJ1-5; 7 nucleotides agree with TRBD1. CDR1 is SGHAT, CDR2 FQNNGV, per germline. The CDR3 runs 15 residues. V dropped 3 bases and J dropped 4; count of bases not matched to a gene: 6. CDR3 in amino acids: CASSFGTGENQPQHF. The DNA of the CDR3 is TGTGCCAGCAGCTTCGGCACAGGGGAAAATCAGCCCCAGCATTTT.

This chain joins TRBV6-6 and TRBJ2-7; 7 nucleotides line up with TRBD1. In germline, CDR1 is MNHNY, CDR2 SVGAGI (reference sequence). The trim removed 2 bases at V and 4 bases at J, leaving 5 bases unmatched. This CDR3 has 14 residues. The CDR3 is CASSYGDSLYEQYF. CDR3 bases: TGTGCCAGCAGTTACGGGGACAGCCTGTACGAGCAGTACTTC.

This chain uses TRBV19 with TRBJ1-2; no firm D call. V was cut by 1 base and J by 8 bases, with 14 bases left in between. The CDR3 sequence is 14 residues long. The germline CDR1 and CDR2 sequences are LNHDA and SQIVND (reference sequence). For the CDR3, the DNA is TGTGCCAGTAGTATAGGGGCCCAGGCGTCCGGCTACACCTTC. Its protein is CASSIGAQASGYTF.

V is TRBV5-1 and J is TRBJ1-2; maybe TRBD1 (5 bases). The CDR3 totals 16 residues. Trimming pared 4 bases from V and 2 bases from J, leaving 18 bases between. Germline V gene data show CDR1 as SGHRS and CDR2 as YFSETQ. CDR3 amino acids: CASSRWTRDANYGYTF. In nucleotides, the CDR3 is TGCGCCAGCAGCCGATGGACCAGGGATGCCAACTATGGCTACACCTTC.

The chain carries TRBV2 and TRBJ1-1; D gene uncertain. Germline assignment: CDR1 SNHLY and CDR2 FYNNEI. Trimming shortened V by 6 bases and J by 5 bases, and 22 bases separated the two germline ends. This CDR3 comprises 16 residues. The CDR3 sequence: CASRREESRFGTEAFF. Written as DNA, the CDR3 is TGTGCCAGCAGGAGGGAGGAATCTCGTTTTGGAACTGAAGCTTTCTTT.

The chain links TRBV24-1 to TRBJ2-1; TRBD2 matches 8 bases. The junction had 6 bases not matched to a gene; V was cut back by 7 bases and J by 5 bases. The CDR3 is 14 residues long. Germline-derived CDR1 and CDR2 are KGHDR and SFDVKD. CDR3 DNA: TGTGCCACCAGCCCCGGGGGGGCCGACAATGAGCAGTTCTTC. Translated: CATSPGGADNEQFF.

This chain connects TRBV29-1 to TRBJ2-2, with 7 bases lining up with TRBD1. V dropped 6 bases and J dropped 6; count of bases not matched to a gene: 4. The germline CDR1 and CDR2 sequences are SQVTM and ANQGSEA. The CDR3 covers 12 residues. CDR3 residues: CSVNRGPGELFF. CDR3 nucleotide sequence: TGCAGCGTCAACAGGGGTCCCGGGGAGCTGTTTTTT.

V usage is TRBV19 and J usage is TRBJ1-5, with 10 nucleotides matching TRBD1. The trim removed 5 bases at V and 6 bases at J, leaving 13 bases unmatched. There are 17 residues in the CDR3. Germline V CDR1 and CDR2: LNHDA, SQIVND (reference sequence). The CDR3 loop is CASSPPRETGGGQPQHF. The CDR3, as DNA: TGTGCCAGTAGTCCCCCCCGGGAGACAGGGGGCGGTCAGCCCCAGCATTTT.

The chain uses TRBV2 and TRBJ1-5; the match to TRBD1 covers 7 bases. Germline CDR1 is SNHLY and CDR2 is FYNNEI. The CDR3 covers 15 residues. Losses at the gene ends were 2 bases for V and 3 bases for J; bases not matched to a gene: 4. The CDR3 DNA is TGTGCCAGCAGTGAAAGGGGGCTAGACAATCAGCCCCAGCATTTT. Translation: CASSERGLDNQPQHF. The full variable domain, its missing parts supplied by reference TRBV2 and TRBJ1-5, is EPEVTQTPSHQVTQMGQEVILRCVPISNHLYFYWYRQILGQKVEFLVSFYNNEISEKSEIFDDQFSVERPDGSNFTLKIRSTKLEDSAMYFCASSERGLDNQPQHFGDGTRLSIL.

As to this clone: The sample holds other DNA sequences that translate to the same CDR3. The J gene is TRBJ1-4, the V gene TRBV2, with a tentative D call TRBD1 (6 bases). Germline V gene data show CDR1 as SNHLY and CDR2 as FYNNEI. With 5 bases removed from V and 13 bases from J, the gap between germline ends came to 20 bases. This CDR3 region has 14 residues. For the CDR3, the DNA is TGTGCCAGCAGTTTGGGGGCAGCCGGTAGTGGACTGTTTTTT. Amino acid sequence: CASSLGAAGSGLFF.

This sequence joins TRBV24-1 and TRBJ1-1, with D possibly being TRBD1 (6 bases). V was trimmed by 4 bases and J by 4 bases, leaving 21 bases between them. CDR3 length: 17 residues. The germline V gene has CDR1 KGHDR and CDR2 SFDVKD. The CDR3 region has the DNA TGTGCCACCAGTGAGCAATTAGGGGGGGCGCAAGGCACTGAAGCTTTCTTT. Protein product: CATSEQLGGAQGTEAFF.

V is TRBV15 and J is TRBJ1-2, with D possibly matching TRBD1 (5 bases). The V end lost 0 bases, the J end lost 3 bases, and 20 bases lay between the germline ends. The germline V gene encodes CDR1 LNHNV and CDR2 YYDKDF (reference sequence). The CDR3 contains 18 residues. CDR3 in amino acids: CATSRDWRGEGPDYGYTF. CDR3 sequence (DNA): TGTGCCACCAGCAGAGATTGGAGAGGGGAGGGTCCTGACTATGGCTACACCTTC.

The chain links TRBV28 to TRBJ1-2; 11 nucleotides match TRBD1. The junction had 13 bases not matched to a gene; V was cut back by 8 bases and J by 5 bases. Germline CDR1 is MDHEN and CDR2 is SYDVKM. The CDR3 runs 16 residues. CDR3 bases: TGTGCCAGCCGATCCAACTTGGGACAGGGGGGGTATGGCTACACCTTC. Its protein product is CASRSNLGQGGYGYTF.

This sequence joins TRBV7-8 and TRBJ1-2; 7 positions agree with TRBD1. The germline V gene has CDR1 SGHVS and CDR2 FQNEAQ. Losses at the gene ends were 6 bases for V and 4 bases for J; bases not matched to a gene: 8. CDR3 size: 14 residues. This chain's CDR3 is CASSREAGGYGYTF. The CDR3 coding sequence is TGTGCCAGCAGTAGAGAAGCAGGGGGCTATGGCTACACCTTC.

In the case of this clone: Other nucleotide sequences in the sample specify the same CDR3. The V and J genes are TRBV7-2 and TRBJ2-7; D might be TRBD1 (5 bases). This CDR3 comprises 12 residues. V was shortened by 1 base and J by 4 bases, with 5 bases between the two germline ends. Germline loops: CDR1 SGHTA, CDR2 FQGNSA. In nucleotides, the CDR3 is TGTGCCAGCAGCTTAGGGACATACGAGCAGTACTTC. Translating it yields CASSLGTYEQYF.

The V gene is TRBV7-6, the J gene TRBJ2-2; a possible D gene is TRBD2 (5 bases). This CDR3 has 16 residues. Germline V lookup: CDR1 SGHVS, CDR2 FNYEAQ. Trimming took 0 bases from V and 7 from J, leaving 15 bases between them. CDR3 nucleotide sequence: TGTGCCAGCAGCTTAGCGCTCGGGGAACCAATCGGGGAGCTGTTTTTT. Protein sequence: CASSLALGEPIGELFF.

This sequence joins TRBV18 and TRBJ1-1; D uncertain. The CDR3 covers 15 residues. CDR1 KGHSH and CDR2 LQKENI come from the germline V gene. V was cut by 1 base and J by 0 bases, with 9 bases left in between. In nucleotides, the CDR3 is TGTGCCAGCTCACCACAACAGCAGTTGAACACTGAAGCTTTCTTT. It codes for CASSPQQQLNTEAFF.

J is TRBJ1-2 and V is TRBV7-9, with 11 bases identical to TRBD1. This CDR3 has 14 residues. J gave up 7 bases and V 3 bases, and 4 bases lay outside the gene matches. Germline CDR1 is SEHNR and CDR2 is FQNEAQ (reference sequence). The CDR3 spells CASSFGQGAGGYTF. The CDR3, as DNA: TGTGCCAGCAGCTTCGGACAGGGGGCTGGTGGCTACACCTTC.

The V gene is TRBV5-4, the J gene TRBJ2-1; TRBD2 matches 13 bases. Germline CDR1 is SGHNT and CDR2 is YYREEE (reference sequence). CDR3 length equals 16 residues. The ends lost 2 bases at V and 3 bases at J; junction bases unmatched: 2. The CDR3 nucleotides read TGTGCCAGCAGCTTCAGACTAGCGGGGGGCTACAATGAGCAGTTCTTC. It specifies CASSFRLAGGYNEQFF.

The rearrangement uses TRBV4-3 and TRBJ2-7; D is unclear. Germline V lookup: CDR1 LGHNA, CDR2 YSLEER. This CDR3 spans 15 amino acids. V was clipped by 0 bases and J by 1 base, with 10 bases between them. CDR3 nucleotide sequence: TGCGCCAGCAGCCAAGACGCGGTCAGTTCCTACGAGCAGTACTTC. This sequence encodes CASSQDAVSSYEQYF.

The chain recombines TRBV18 with TRBJ2-7, with 8 positions matching TRBD1. This CDR3 spans 15 amino acids. Trimming took 4 bases from V and 0 from J; bases not matched to a gene: 5. Germline values: CDR1 KGHSH, CDR2 LQKENI. CDR3 amino acids: CASSQGQALSYEQYF. DNA for the CDR3: TGTGCCAGCTCACAGGGACAGGCCCTCTCCTACGAGCAGTACTTC.

DNA for the CDR3: TGTGCCAGCAGCCCGGGGGTGAACACTGAAGCTTTCTTT. This encodes CASSPGVNTEAFF. The chain couples TRBV3-1 (or the pseudogene TRBV3-2) to TRBJ1-1, with a weak D call TRBD1 (5 bases). V was clipped by 4 bases and J by 0 bases, with 6 bases between them. CDR1 is LGHDT, CDR2 YNNKEL, per germline (reference sequence). This CDR3 has 13 amino acids.